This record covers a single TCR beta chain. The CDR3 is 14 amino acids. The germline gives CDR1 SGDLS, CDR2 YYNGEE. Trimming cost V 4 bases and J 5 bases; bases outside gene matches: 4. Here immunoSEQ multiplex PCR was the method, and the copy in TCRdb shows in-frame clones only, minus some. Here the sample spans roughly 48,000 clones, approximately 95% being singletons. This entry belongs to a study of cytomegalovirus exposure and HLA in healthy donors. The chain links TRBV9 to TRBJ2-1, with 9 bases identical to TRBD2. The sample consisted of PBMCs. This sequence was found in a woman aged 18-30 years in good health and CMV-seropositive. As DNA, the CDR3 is TGTGCCAGCAGCCCAGGACTAGCGAACAATGAGCAGTTCTTC. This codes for CASSPGLANNEQFF.